These T cell receptor beta chains were read from a single sample in a study of blood T cell repertoires in COVID-19. Clones were sequenced by immunoSEQ multiplex PCR, and TCRdb holds only the in-frame ones, with some missing. The table has approximately 150,000 clones, roughly nine tenths seen once; the top ten hold 4%. The sample taken for sequencing was peripheral blood. These receptors all stem from a woman in her seventies with acute or convalescent COVID-19. CDR3s include the opening cysteine and the closing phenylalanine or tryptophan. Each record gives: J gene, D gene, V gene, clone size, CDR3 protein, CDR3 DNA. The D gene is left open where the match is weak. Rows give clone size only sometimes, using once, few, many, or a class for an expanded clone.

j_gene: TRBJ2-2
d_gene: -
v_gene: TRBV29-1
abundance: -
CDR3aa: CSALWSNTGELFF
CDR3nt: TGCAGCGCCCTCTGGAGTAACACCGGGGAGCTGTTTTTT

j_gene: TRBJ2-7
d_gene: TRBD2
v_gene: TRBV27
abundance: -
CDR3aa: CASSLVAGGHEQYF
CDR3nt: TGTGCCAGCAGTCTTGTAGCGGGAGGGCACGAGCAGTACTTC

j_gene: TRBJ2-2
d_gene: TRBD2
v_gene: TRBV4-3
abundance: -
CDR3aa: CASSQDLTGGWTGELFF
CDR3nt: TGCGCCAGCAGCCAAGATCTTACCGGGGGGTGGACCGGGGAGCTGTTTTTT

j_gene: TRBJ2-7
d_gene: TRBD1
v_gene: TRBV6-5
abundance: -
CDR3aa: CASSYRDSEQYF
CDR3nt: TGTGCCAGCAGTTACCGGGACAGTGAGCAGTACTTC

j_gene: TRBJ1-6
d_gene: -
v_gene: TRBV7-8
abundance: -
CDR3aa: CASSLLPLQGGPSSYNSPLHF
CDR3nt: TGTGCCAGCAGCCTCCTTCCCCTACAAGGCGGGCCGAGCTCCTATAATTCACCCCTCCACTTT

j_gene: TRBJ2-1
d_gene: -
v_gene: TRBV9
abundance: -
CDR3aa: CASSVGLLNEQFF
CDR3nt: TGTGCCAGCAGCGTAGGCCTATTAAATGAGCAGTTCTTC

j_gene: TRBJ1-2
d_gene: -
v_gene: TRBV12-3/TRBV12-4
abundance: -
CDR3aa: CASSLSSNYGYTF
CDR3nt: TGTGCCAGCAGTTTGTCTTCGAACTATGGCTACACCTTC

j_gene: TRBJ1-1
d_gene: -
v_gene: TRBV6-6
abundance: -
CDR3aa: CASSYHREGTEAFF
CDR3nt: TGTGCCAGCAGTTACCACAGGGAGGGCACTGAAGCTTTCTTT

j_gene: TRBJ1-2
d_gene: -
v_gene: TRBV2
abundance: -
CDR3aa: CASSVFREGSDGYTF
CDR3nt: TGTGCCAGCAGTGTGTTCCGGGAGGGGAGTGATGGCTACACCTTC

j_gene: TRBJ2-2
d_gene: TRBD2
v_gene: TRBV7-2
abundance: few
CDR3aa: CASSLQAGGPTGELFF
CDR3nt: TGTGCCAGCAGCTTACAGGCGGGAGGGCCAACCGGGGAGCTGTTTTTT

j_gene: TRBJ1-1
d_gene: TRBD1
v_gene: TRBV3-1/TRBV3-2
abundance: -
CDR3aa: CASSQGTGGSSAFF
CDR3nt: TGTGCCAGCAGCCAAGGGACAGGAGGGAGTTCAGCTTTCTTT

j_gene: TRBJ2-5
d_gene: -
v_gene: TRBV6-5
abundance: -
CDR3aa: CASRKDRSQETQYF
CDR3nt: TGTGCCAGCAGGAAAGACAGGTCACAAGAGACCCAGTACTTC

j_gene: TRBJ2-3
d_gene: -
v_gene: TRBV11-2
abundance: -
CDR3aa: CASSPRRGLGTDTQYF
CDR3nt: TGTGCCAGCAGCCCGCGGCGGGGCCTCGGCACAGATACGCAGTATTTT

j_gene: TRBJ1-5
d_gene: -
v_gene: TRBV7-9
abundance: -
CDR3aa: CASSLGGLNQPQHF
CDR3nt: TGTGCCAGCAGCTTAGGGGGACTCAATCAGCCCCAGCATTTT

j_gene: TRBJ2-1
d_gene: TRBD2
v_gene: TRBV5-4
abundance: -
CDR3aa: CASSLVPTSGGAYEQFF
CDR3nt: TGTGCCAGCAGCTTGGTCCCCACTAGCGGGGGGGCCTATGAGCAGTTCTTC

j_gene: TRBJ1-4
d_gene: TRBD1
v_gene: TRBV28
abundance: -
CDR3aa: CASSSPAGGIQKLFF
CDR3nt: TGTGCCAGCAGTTCCCCGGCAGGGGGCATCCAAAAACTGTTTTTT

j_gene: TRBJ2-3
d_gene: -
v_gene: TRBV4-1
abundance: -
CDR3aa: CASSQGGRSTDTQYF
CDR3nt: TGCGCCAGCAGCCAAGGAGGCCGCAGCACAGATACGCAGTATTTT

j_gene: TRBJ2-3
d_gene: -
v_gene: TRBV27
abundance: -
CDR3aa: CASSPDGTSTDTQYF
CDR3nt: TGTGCCAGCAGCCCGGACGGGACTAGCACAGATACGCAGTATTTT

j_gene: TRBJ2-1
d_gene: TRBD2
v_gene: TRBV6-5
abundance: -
CDR3aa: CASSSSGGAFSEQFF
CDR3nt: TGTGCCAGCAGTTCGAGCGGGGGGGCGTTTAGTGAGCAGTTCTTC

j_gene: TRBJ1-3
d_gene: -
v_gene: TRBV7-6
abundance: -
CDR3aa: CASSRGLTSGNTIYF
CDR3nt: TGTGCCAGCAGCCGGGGACTGACCTCTGGAAACACCATATATTTT

j_gene: TRBJ2-1
d_gene: -
v_gene: TRBV10-3
abundance: -
CDR3aa: CAISESSIEQFF
CDR3nt: TGTGCCATCAGTGAGTCGAGTATCGAGCAGTTCTTC

j_gene: TRBJ2-7
d_gene: TRBD1
v_gene: TRBV7-9
abundance: -
CDR3aa: CASSLEGTGFYEQYF
CDR3nt: TGTGCCAGCAGCTTAGAAGGGACAGGGTTCTACGAGCAGTACTTC

j_gene: TRBJ1-5
d_gene: -
v_gene: TRBV4-3
abundance: once
CDR3aa: CASSPGGRSNQPQHF
CDR3nt: TGCGCCAGCAGTCCGGGGGGCCGCAGCAATCAGCCCCAGCATTTT

j_gene: TRBJ2-3
d_gene: -
v_gene: TRBV11-2
abundance: -
CDR3aa: CASSLEEGGANTDTQYF
CDR3nt: TGTGCCAGCAGCTTAGAGGAGGGGGGGGCTAACACAGATACGCAGTATTTT

j_gene: TRBJ1-1
d_gene: -
v_gene: TRBV6-1
abundance: -
CDR3aa: CASSETSAGAGTFF
CDR3nt: TGTGCCAGCAGTGAGACGTCCGCAGGGGCCGGGACTTTCTTT

j_gene: TRBJ1-3
d_gene: -
v_gene: TRBV7-8
abundance: -
CDR3aa: CASSAGRAYSGNTIYF
CDR3nt: TGTGCCAGCAGCGCCGGGAGGGCCTACTCTGGAAACACCATATATTTT